The present T cell receptor beta chain was sequenced within a study of blood T cell repertoires in COVID-19. On the study more broadly: Whether acute or convalescent, the COVID-19 samples came from the United States, Italy and Spain. PBMCs, B-cell-depleted T cells, or T cells were the source of the cDNA or gDNA that made up the material.

CDR3 length equals 17 residues. Germline values: CDR1 MNHEY, CDR2 SVGEGT. The J segment lost 2 bases and the V segment lost 6 bases, leaving 14 bases of the junction unmatched. How the authors handled the data: Amplification of reference gene primers was used by the study to estimate nucleated cell counts. Data came from immunoSEQ multiplex PCR; TCRdb stores just in-frame clones and leaves some out. For V, J and clone size, that table is used; D and trimming come from the DNA. The table records 150,000 to 200,000 clones, 90% to 95% of them present only once. The origin of this receptor is a woman between 50 and 59 years old with acute or convalescent COVID-19. Sequences were obtained from peripheral blood. The chain carries TRBV6-2 or TRBV6-3 and TRBJ2-3, with 7 positions matching TRBD2. The CDR3 spells CASSYQSGNFSTDTQYF. The CDR3 bases are TGTGCCAGCAGCTATCAAAGCGGGAACTTCTCCACAGATACGCAGTATTTT.